This T cell receptor (beta chain) came from a study of T-cell memory formation after mild COVID-19. TCRdb recomputed calls from the 5' RACE reads with MiXCR, one row per CDR3 protein. The sample shows some 150,000 distinct CDR3 sequences, 5.5% to 7% of them seen only once. Germline-derived CDR1 and CDR2 are SGHTA and FQGTGA. Trimming cost V 5 bases and J 8 bases; bases outside gene matches: 7. There are 13 residues in the CDR3. This clonotype was counted only a few times. The chain employs TRBV7-3 and TRBJ1-2; 8 bases map to TRBD1. The clonotype was recovered from an adult woman who had mild COVID-19 (a few samples of this study predate the infection). Cell type and time point are not known. The sequencing input was PBMCs or a T cell subset sorted from them (not recorded which). Here the CDR3 DNA reads TGTGCCAGCAGCCAAGGACAGGGATGGGGCTACACCTTC. Translation gives CASSQGQGWGYTF.